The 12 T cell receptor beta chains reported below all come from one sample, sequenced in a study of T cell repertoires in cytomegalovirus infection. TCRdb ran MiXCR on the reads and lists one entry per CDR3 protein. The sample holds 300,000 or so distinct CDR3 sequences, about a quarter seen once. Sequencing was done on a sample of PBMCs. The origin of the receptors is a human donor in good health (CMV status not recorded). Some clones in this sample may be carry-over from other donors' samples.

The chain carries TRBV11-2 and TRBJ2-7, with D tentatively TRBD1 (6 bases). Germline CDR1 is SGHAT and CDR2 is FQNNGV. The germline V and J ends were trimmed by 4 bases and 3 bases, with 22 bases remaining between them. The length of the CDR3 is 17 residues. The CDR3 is CASSWPLTRGVNYEQYF. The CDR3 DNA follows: TGTGCCAGCAGCTGGCCCCTCACCAGGGGAGTAAACTACGAGCAGTACTTC.

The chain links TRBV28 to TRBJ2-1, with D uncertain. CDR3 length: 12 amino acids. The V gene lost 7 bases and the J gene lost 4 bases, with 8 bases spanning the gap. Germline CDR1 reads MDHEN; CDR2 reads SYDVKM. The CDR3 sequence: CASTTIYNEQFF. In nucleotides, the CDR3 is TGTGCCAGCACCACAATATACAATGAGCAGTTCTTC.

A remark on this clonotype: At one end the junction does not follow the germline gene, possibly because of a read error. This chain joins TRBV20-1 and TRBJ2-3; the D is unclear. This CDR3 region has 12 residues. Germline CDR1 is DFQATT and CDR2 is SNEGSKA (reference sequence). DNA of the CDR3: TGCAGTGCTCTTTCGAATACAGACACGCAGTATTTT. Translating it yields CSALSNTDTQYF.

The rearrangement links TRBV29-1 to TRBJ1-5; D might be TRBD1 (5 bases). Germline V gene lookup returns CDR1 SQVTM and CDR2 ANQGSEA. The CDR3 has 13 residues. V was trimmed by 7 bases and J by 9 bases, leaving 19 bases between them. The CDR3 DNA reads TGCAGCGCAGATGGACCGGACGGGGGGCCCCAGCATTTT. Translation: CSADGPDGGPQHF.

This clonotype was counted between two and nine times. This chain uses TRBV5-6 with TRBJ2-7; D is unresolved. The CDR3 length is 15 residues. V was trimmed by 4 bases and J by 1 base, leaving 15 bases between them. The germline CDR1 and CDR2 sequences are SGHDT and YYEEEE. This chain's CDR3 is CASSGRQSGSYEQYF. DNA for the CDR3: TGTGCCAGCAGCGGACGGCAGTCAGGATCCTACGAGCAGTACTTC.

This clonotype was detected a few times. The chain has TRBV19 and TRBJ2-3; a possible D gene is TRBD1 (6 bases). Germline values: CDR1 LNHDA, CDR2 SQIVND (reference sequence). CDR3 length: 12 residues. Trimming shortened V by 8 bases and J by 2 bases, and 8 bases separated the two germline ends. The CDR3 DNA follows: TGTGCCAGTGGACAGCCCACAGATACGCAGTATTTT. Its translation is CASGQPTDTQYF.

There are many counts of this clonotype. The CDR3 DNA reads TGTGCCAGCAGCTTAGATATCGGGGGGCGCAGCTATGGCTACACCTTC. Protein sequence: CASSLDIGGRSYGYTF. V and J are TRBV7-2 and TRBJ1-2, with D possibly TRBD1 on 6 matching bases. Trimming cost V 1 base and J 4 bases, with 16 bases left between them. Germline CDR1 and CDR2: SGHTA and FQGNSA. The CDR3 runs 16 residues.

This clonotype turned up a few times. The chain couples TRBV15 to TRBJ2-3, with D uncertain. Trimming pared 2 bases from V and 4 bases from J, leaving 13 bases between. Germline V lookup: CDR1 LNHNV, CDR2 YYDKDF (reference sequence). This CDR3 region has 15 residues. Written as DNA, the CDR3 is TGTGCCACCAGCAGACGGGTGTCGAGTGCAGATACGCAGTATTTT. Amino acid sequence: CATSRRVSSADTQYF.

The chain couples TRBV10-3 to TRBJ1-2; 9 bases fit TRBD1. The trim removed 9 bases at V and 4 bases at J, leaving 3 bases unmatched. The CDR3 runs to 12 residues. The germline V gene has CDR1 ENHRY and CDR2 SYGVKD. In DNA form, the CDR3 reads TGTGCCATAGGGACAGGGATCTATGGCTACACCTTC. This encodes CAIGTGIYGYTF.

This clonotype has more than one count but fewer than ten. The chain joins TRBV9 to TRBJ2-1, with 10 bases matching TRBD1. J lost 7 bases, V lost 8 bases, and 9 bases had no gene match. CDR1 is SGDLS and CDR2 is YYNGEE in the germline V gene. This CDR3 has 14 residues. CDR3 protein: CASTNRDRGNEQFF. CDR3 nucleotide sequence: TGTGCCAGTACGAACCGGGACAGGGGAAATGAGCAGTTCTTC. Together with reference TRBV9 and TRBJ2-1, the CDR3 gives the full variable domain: DSGVTQTPKHLITATGQRVTLRCSPRSGDLSVYWYQQSLDQGLQFLIQYYNGEERAKGNILERFSAQQFPDLHSELNLSSLELGDSALYFCASTNRDRGNEQFFGPGTRLTVL.

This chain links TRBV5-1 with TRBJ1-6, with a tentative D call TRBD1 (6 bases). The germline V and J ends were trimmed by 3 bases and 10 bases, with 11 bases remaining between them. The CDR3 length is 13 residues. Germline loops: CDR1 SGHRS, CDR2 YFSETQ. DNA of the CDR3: TGCGCCAGCAGCTCACAGGGCAGCTCACCCCTCCACTTT. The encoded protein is CASSSQGSSPLHF.

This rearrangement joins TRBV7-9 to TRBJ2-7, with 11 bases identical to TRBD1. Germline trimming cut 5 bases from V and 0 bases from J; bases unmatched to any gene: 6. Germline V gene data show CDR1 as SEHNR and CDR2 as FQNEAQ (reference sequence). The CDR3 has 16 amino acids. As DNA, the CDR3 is TGTGCCAGCAGCCAGGACAGGGGGCTGAGCTCCTACGAGCAGTACTTC. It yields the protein CASSQDRGLSSYEQYF. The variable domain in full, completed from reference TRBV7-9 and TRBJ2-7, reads DTGVSQNPRHKITKRGQNVTFRCDPISEHNRLYWYRQTLGQGPEFLTYFQNEAQLEKSRLLSDRFSAERPKGSFSTLEIQRTEQGDSAMYLCASSQDRGLSSYEQYFGPGTRLTVT.